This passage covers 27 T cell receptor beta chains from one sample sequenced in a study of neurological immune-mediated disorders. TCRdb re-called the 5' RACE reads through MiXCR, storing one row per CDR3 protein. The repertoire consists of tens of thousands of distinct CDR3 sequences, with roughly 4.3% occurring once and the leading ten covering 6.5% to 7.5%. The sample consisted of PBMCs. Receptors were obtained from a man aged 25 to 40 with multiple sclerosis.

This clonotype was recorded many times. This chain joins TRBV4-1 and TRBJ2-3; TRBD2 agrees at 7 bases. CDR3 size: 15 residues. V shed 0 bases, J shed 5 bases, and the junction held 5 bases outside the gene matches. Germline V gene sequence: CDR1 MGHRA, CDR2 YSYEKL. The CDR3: CASSQEWSSGDTQYF. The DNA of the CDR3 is TGCGCCAGCAGCCAAGAATGGTCTAGCGGAGATACGCAGTATTTT.

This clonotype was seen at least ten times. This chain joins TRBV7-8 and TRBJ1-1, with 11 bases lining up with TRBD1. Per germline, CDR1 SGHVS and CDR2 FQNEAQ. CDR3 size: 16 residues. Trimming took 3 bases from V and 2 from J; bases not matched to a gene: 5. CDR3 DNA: TGTGCCAGCAGCTTGCGGGACAGGGGGTCCAACACTGAAGCTTTCTTT. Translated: CASSLRDRGSNTEAFF. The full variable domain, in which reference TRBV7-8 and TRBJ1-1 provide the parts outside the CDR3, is GAGVSQSPRYKVAKRGQDVALRCDPISGHVSLFWYQQALGQGPEFLTYFQNEAQLDKSGLPSDRFFAERPEGSVSTLKIQRTQQEDSAVYLCASSLRDRGSNTEAFFGQGTRLTVV.

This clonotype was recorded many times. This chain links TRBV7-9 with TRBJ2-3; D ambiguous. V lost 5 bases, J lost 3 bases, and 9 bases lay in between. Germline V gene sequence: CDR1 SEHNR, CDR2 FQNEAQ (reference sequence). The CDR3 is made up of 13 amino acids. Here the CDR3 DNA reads TGTGCCAGCAGCCGGCCGAGTACAGATACGCAGTATTTT. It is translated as CASSRPSTDTQYF.

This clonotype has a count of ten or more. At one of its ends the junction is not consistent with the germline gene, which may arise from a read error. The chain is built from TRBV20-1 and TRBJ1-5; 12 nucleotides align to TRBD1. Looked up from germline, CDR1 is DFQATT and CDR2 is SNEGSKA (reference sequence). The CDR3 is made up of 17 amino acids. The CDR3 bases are TGCAGTGCTAGAGATCTGGGGACAGGGGGCGATTGGCAGCCCCAGAATTTT. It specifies CSARDLGTGGDWQPQNF.

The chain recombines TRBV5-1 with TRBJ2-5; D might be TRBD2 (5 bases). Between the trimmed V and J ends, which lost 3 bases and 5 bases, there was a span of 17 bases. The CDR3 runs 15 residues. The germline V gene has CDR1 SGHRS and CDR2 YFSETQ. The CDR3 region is CASSWIEGSSETQYF. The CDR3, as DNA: TGCGCCAGCAGCTGGATAGAGGGCAGCAGTGAGACCCAGTACTTC.

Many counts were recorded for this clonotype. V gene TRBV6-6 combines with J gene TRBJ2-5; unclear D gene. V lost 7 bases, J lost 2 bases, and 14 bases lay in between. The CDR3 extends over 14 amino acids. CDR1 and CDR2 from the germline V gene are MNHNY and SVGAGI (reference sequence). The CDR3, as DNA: TGTGCCAGCACCCCTGTGATATCTCAAGAGACCCAGTACTTC. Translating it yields CASTPVISQETQYF.

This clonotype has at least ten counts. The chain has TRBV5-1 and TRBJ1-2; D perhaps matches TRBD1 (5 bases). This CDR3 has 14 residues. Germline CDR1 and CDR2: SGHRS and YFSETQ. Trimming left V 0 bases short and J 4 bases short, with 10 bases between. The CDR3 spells CASSLERQSYGYTF. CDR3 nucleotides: TGCGCCAGCAGCTTGGAGAGACAGAGCTATGGCTACACCTTC.

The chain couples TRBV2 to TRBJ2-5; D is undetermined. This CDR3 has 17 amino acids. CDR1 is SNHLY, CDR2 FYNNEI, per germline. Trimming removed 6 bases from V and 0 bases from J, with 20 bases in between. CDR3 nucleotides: TGTGCCAGCAGCACCTCTACCTTGACACCTTACCAAGAGACCCAGTACTTC. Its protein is CASSTSTLTPYQETQYF.

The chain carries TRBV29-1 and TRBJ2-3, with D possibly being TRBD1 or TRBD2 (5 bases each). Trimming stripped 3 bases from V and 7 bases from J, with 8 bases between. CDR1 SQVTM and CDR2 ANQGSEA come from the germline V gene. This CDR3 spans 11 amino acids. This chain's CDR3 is CSVERGNTQYF. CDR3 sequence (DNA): TGCAGCGTTGAGAGGGGCAATACGCAGTATTTT.

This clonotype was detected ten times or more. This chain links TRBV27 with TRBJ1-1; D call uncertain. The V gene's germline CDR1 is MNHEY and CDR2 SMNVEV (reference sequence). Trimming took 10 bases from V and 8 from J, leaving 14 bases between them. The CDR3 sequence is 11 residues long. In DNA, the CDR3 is TGTGCCACCGTGGCCTTACAGGAAGCTTTCTTT. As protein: CATVALQEAFF.

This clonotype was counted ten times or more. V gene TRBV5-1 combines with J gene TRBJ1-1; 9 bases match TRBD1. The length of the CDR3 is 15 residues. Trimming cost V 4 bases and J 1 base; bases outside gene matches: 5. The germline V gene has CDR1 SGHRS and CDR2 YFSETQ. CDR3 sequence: CASSPYRGQNTEAFF. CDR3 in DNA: TGCGCCAGCAGCCCGTACAGGGGGCAGAACACTGAAGCTTTCTTT.

In DNA form, the CDR3 reads TGTGCCAGCAGTGAAGAACAGGGATATAGCAATCAGCCCCAGCATTTT. Its protein is CASSEEQGYSNQPQHF. The V and J genes are TRBV6-1 and TRBJ1-5; D might be TRBD1 (6 bases). From germline, CDR1 is MNHNS and CDR2 SASEGT. Trimming stripped 1 base from V and 0 bases from J, with 10 bases between. There are 16 residues in the CDR3.

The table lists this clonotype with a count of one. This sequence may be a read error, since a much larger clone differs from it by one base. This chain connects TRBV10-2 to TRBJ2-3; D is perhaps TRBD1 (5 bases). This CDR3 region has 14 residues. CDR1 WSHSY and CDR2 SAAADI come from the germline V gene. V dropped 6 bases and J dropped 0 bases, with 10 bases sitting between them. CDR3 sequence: CASSYAGSTDTQYF. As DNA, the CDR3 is TGCGCCAGCAGCTACGCAGGGAGCACAGATACGCAGTATTTT.

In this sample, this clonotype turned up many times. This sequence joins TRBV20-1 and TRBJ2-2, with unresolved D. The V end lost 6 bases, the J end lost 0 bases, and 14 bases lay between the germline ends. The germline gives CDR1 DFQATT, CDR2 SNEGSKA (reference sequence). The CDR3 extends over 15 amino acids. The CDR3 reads CSAVAGVPNTGELFF. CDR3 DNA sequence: TGCAGTGCCGTCGCAGGCGTACCGAACACCGGGGAGCTGTTTTTT.

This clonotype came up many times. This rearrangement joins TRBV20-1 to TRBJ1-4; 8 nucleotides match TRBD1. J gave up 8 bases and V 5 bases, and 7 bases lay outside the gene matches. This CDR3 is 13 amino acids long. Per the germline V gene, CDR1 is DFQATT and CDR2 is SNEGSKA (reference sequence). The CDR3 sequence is CSAFTRQGEKLFF. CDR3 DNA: TGCAGTGCTTTTACTCGACAGGGGGAAAAACTGTTTTTT.

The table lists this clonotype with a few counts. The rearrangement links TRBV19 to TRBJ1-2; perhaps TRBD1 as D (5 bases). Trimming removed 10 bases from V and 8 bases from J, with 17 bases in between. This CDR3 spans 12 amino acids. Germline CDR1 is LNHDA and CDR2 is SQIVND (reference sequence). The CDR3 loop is CAIRQQGGGYTF. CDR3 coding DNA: TGTGCCATCAGGCAGCAGGGAGGAGGCTACACCTTC.

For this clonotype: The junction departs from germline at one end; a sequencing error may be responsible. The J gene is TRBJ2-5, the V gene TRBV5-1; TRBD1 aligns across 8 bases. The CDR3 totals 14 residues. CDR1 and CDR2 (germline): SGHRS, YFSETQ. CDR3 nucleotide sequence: TGCGCCAGCAGCCCCGGACAGGGCGAAGAGAACCAGTACTTC. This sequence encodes CASSPGQGEENQYF.

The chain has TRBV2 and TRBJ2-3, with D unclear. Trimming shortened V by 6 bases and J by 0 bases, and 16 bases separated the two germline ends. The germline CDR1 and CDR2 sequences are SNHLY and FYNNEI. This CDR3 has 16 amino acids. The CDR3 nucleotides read TGTGCCAGCAGACGGCAAACATTACTAAGCACAGATACGCAGTATTTT. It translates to CASRRQTLLSTDTQYF.

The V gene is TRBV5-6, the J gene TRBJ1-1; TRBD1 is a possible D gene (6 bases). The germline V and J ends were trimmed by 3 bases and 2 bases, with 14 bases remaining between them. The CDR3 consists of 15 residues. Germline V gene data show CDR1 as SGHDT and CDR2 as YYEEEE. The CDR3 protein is CASSSARTVNTEAFF. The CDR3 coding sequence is TGTGCCAGCAGCTCCGCTCGGACAGTCAACACTGAAGCTTTCTTT.

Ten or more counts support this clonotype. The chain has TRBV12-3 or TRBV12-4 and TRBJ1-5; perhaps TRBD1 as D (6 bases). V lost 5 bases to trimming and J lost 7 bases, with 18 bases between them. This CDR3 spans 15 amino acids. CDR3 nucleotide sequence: TGTGCCAGCAGTGCACAGGGAAGGTTTGGACAGCCCCAGCATTTT. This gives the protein CASSAQGRFGQPQHF.

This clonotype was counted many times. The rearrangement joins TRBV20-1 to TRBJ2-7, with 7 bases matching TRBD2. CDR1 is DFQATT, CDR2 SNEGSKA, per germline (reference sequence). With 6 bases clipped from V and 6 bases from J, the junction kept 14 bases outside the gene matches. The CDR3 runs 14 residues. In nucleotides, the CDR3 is TGCAGTGCAAAACGCCCGGGGGGAGTTTTCGAGCAGTACTTC. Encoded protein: CSAKRPGGVFEQYF.

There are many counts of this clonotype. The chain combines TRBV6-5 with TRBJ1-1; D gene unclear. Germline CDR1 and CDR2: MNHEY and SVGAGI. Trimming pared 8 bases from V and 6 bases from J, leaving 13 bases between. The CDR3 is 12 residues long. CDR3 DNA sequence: TGTGCCAGCGGCTGGTCGGGGTCTGAAGCTTTCTTT. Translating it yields CASGWSGSEAFF.

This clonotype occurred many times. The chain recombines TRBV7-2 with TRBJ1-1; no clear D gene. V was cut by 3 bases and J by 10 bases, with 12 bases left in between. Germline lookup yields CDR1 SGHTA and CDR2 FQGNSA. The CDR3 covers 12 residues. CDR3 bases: TGTGCCAGCAGCTTGAGGACGGAGGGAGCTTTCTTT. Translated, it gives CASSLRTEGAFF.

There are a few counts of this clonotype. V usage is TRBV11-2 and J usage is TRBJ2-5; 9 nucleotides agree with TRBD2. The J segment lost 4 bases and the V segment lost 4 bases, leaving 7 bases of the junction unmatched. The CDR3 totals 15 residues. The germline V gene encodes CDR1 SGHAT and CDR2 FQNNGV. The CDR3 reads CASSYPGTSRETQYF. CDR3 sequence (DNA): TGTGCCAGCAGCTACCCCGGGACTAGCCGAGAGACCCAGTACTTC.

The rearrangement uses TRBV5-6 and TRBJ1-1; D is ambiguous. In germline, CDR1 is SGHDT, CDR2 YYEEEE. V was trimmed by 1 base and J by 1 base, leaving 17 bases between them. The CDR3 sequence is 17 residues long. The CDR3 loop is CASSLSPGFAGNTEAFF. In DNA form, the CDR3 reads TGTGCCAGCAGCTTGAGTCCGGGGTTCGCGGGGAACACTGAAGCTTTCTTT.

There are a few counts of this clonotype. The CDR3 bases are TGCGCCAGCAGCTCGGGGACAGTTCATACCTACGAGCAGTACTTC. Its protein is CASSSGTVHTYEQYF. The gene calls are TRBV5-1 and TRBJ2-7, with 7 bases identical to TRBD1. This CDR3 has 15 amino acids. V lost 3 bases and J lost 2; bases outside the gene matches: 8. The germline V gene encodes CDR1 SGHRS and CDR2 YFSETQ.

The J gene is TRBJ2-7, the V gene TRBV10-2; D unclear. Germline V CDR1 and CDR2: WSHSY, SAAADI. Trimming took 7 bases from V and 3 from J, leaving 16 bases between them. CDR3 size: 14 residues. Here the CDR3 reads CASMKTSGVYEQYV. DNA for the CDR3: TGCGCCAGCATGAAGACAAGTGGGGTCTACGAGCAGTACGTC.